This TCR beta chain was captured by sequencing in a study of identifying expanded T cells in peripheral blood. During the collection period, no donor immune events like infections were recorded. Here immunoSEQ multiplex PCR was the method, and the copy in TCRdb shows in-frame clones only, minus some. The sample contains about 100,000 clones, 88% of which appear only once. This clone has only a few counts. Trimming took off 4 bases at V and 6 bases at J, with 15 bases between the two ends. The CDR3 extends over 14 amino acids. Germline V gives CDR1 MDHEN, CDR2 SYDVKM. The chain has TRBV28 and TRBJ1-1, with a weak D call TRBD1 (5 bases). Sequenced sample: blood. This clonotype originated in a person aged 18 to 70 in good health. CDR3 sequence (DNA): TGTGCCAGCAGTTCGACGGGGGTGCTCGCTGAAGCTTTCTTT. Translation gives CASSSTGVLAEAFF.